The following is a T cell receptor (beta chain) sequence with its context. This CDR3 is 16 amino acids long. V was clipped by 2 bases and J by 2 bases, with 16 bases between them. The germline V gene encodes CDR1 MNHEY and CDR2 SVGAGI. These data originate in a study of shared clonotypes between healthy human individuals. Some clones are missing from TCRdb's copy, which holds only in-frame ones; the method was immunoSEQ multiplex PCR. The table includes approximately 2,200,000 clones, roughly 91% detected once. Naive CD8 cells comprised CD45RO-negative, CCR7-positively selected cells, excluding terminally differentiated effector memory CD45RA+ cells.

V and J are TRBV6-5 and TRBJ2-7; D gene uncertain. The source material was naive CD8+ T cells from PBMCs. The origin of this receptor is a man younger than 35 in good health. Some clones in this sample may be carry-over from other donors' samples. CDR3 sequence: CASSYTGGSMAYEQYF. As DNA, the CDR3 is TGTGCCAGCAGTTACACCGGTGGCAGCATGGCCTACGAGCAGTACTTC.